The rows below give T cell receptor beta chains drawn from one sample of a study of blood T cell repertoires in COVID-19. Data came from immunoSEQ multiplex PCR; TCRdb stores just in-frame clones and leaves some out. The sample records 300,000 to 450,000 clones, about 88% being singletons. Sequencing was carried out using PBMCs or T cells enriched from blood (not recorded which). The receptors were gathered from a young woman who had recovered from COVID-19. Both conserved end residues are part of each CDR3. Each record gives: D gene, J gene, clone size, V gene, CDR3 DNA, CDR3 protein. D genes are given only for firm matches. The size entry is marked missing in some rows and otherwise reads once, few, many or a size class.

D gene: TRBD2; J gene: TRBJ2-2; clone size: once; V gene: TRBV7-3; CDR3 DNA: TGTGCCAGCAGCCTCTTGCCGGGACTAGCGGGGACCGGGGAGCTGTTTTTT; CDR3 protein: CASSLLPGLAGTGELFF
D gene: TRBD1; J gene: TRBJ2-2; clone size: .; V gene: TRBV27; CDR3 DNA: TGTGCCAGCAGTTCAACGGGGGACAGGGGGCACACCGGGGAGCTGTTTTTT; CDR3 protein: CASSSTGDRGHTGELFF
D gene: .; J gene: TRBJ1-5; clone size: once; V gene: TRBV5-8; CDR3 DNA: TGTGCCAGCAGCTTGGTATGGAGAGATAGCAATCAGCCCCAGCATTTT; CDR3 protein: CASSLVWRDSNQPQHF
D gene: .; J gene: TRBJ1-2; clone size: .; V gene: TRBV7-9; CDR3 DNA: TGTGCCAGCAGCCGAGGGTGGAGGCGGGAGGAGGGCTACACCTTC; CDR3 protein: CASSRGWRREEGYTF
D gene: TRBD1; J gene: TRBJ1-5; clone size: .; V gene: TRBV30; CDR3 DNA: TGTGCCTGGACTCGACAGGGCCAATTCAATCAGCCCCAGCATTTT; CDR3 protein: CAWTRQGQFNQPQHF
D gene: TRBD1; J gene: TRBJ1-5; clone size: .; V gene: TRBV7-2; CDR3 DNA: TGTGCCAGCAGCAATGGGGACAGCGGCAATCAGCCCCAGCATTTT; CDR3 protein: CASSNGDSGNQPQHF
D gene: .; J gene: TRBJ2-2; clone size: .; V gene: TRBV5-6; CDR3 DNA: TGTGCCAGCAGCTTCGGGGGAACGAACACCGGGGAGCTGTTTTTT; CDR3 protein: CASSFGGTNTGELFF
D gene: .; J gene: TRBJ1-1; clone size: .; V gene: TRBV4-2; CDR3 DNA: TGTGCCAGCAGCCGAGGGCGCAGTACCGAAGCTTTCTTT; CDR3 protein: CASSRGRSTEAFF
D gene: TRBD2; J gene: TRBJ2-2; clone size: .; V gene: TRBV7-2; CDR3 DNA: TGTGCCAGCAGCGGCTATTATGGGCGGGGGGTAACGAACACCGGGGAGCTGTTTTTT; CDR3 protein: CASSGYYGRGVTNTGELFF
D gene: .; J gene: TRBJ1-6; clone size: few; V gene: TRBV4-1; CDR3 DNA: TGCGCCAGCAGCCAAGAGCACGGTTCACCCCTCCACTTT; CDR3 protein: CASSQEHGSPLHF
D gene: .; J gene: TRBJ1-6; clone size: .; V gene: TRBV15; CDR3 DNA: TGTGCCACCAGCAGAGCCGGACAGAATTCACCCCTCCACTTT; CDR3 protein: CATSRAGQNSPLHF
D gene: TRBD2; J gene: TRBJ2-4; clone size: .; V gene: TRBV25-1; CDR3 DNA: TGTGCCAGGACAGCGGGGGGGCTGGCCAAAAACATTCAGTACTTC; CDR3 protein: CARTAGGLAKNIQYF
D gene: TRBD1; J gene: TRBJ1-2; clone size: .; V gene: TRBV30; CDR3 DNA: TGTGCCTGGAGCACAACACGGACAGGGAGCTATGGCTACACCTTC; CDR3 protein: CAWSTTRTGSYGYTF
D gene: TRBD1; J gene: TRBJ1-1; clone size: many; V gene: TRBV5-1; CDR3 DNA: TGCGCCAGCAGCGCTCGACAGGGGAACACTGAAGCTTTCTTT; CDR3 protein: CASSARQGNTEAFF
D gene: TRBD1; J gene: TRBJ1-3; clone size: .; V gene: TRBV15; CDR3 DNA: TGTGCCACCAGCTGGGACAGATCTGGAAACACCATATATTTT; CDR3 protein: CATSWDRSGNTIYF
D gene: .; J gene: TRBJ1-2; clone size: .; V gene: TRBV5-5; CDR3 DNA: TGTGCCAGCAGCTCCGGGACTAAAGAGAGAGGCTATGGCTACACCTTC; CDR3 protein: CASSSGTKERGYGYTF
D gene: TRBD2; J gene: TRBJ2-2; clone size: .; V gene: TRBV19; CDR3 DNA: TGTGCCAGTAGTGGACAGGCTAGCGGGGCCGGGGAGCTGTTTTTT; CDR3 protein: CASSGQASGAGELFF
D gene: .; J gene: TRBJ2-1; clone size: .; V gene: TRBV7-8; CDR3 DNA: TGTGCCAGCAAGGGCAGGGCAGGAAATGAGCAGTTCTTC; CDR3 protein: CASKGRAGNEQFF
D gene: .; J gene: TRBJ2-4; clone size: .; V gene: TRBV11-1; CDR3 DNA: TGTGCCAGCAGCCTTATGCAGGGGAACATTCAGTACTTC; CDR3 protein: CASSLMQGNIQYF
D gene: .; J gene: TRBJ1-1; clone size: .; V gene: TRBV6-5; CDR3 DNA: TGTGCCGGGACTACTAAAGAAGCTTTCTTT; CDR3 protein: CAGTTKEAFF
D gene: TRBD1; J gene: TRBJ2-7; clone size: once; V gene: TRBV7-9; CDR3 DNA: TGTGCCAGCAGGAAGCAGGGGGTCGACGAGCAGTACTTC; CDR3 protein: CASRKQGVDEQYF
D gene: TRBD2; J gene: TRBJ2-1; clone size: .; V gene: TRBV9; CDR3 DNA: TGTGCCAGCAGCGTAGCTGGGCGGGGGGGGTACAATGAGCAGTTCTTC; CDR3 protein: CASSVAGRGGYNEQFF